The 31 T cell receptor beta chains reported below all come from one sample, sequenced in a study of T cell responses to AZD1222 COVID-19 vaccine. The protocol was immunoSEQ multiplex PCR, while the TCRdb copy is restricted to in-frame clones and leaves out a portion. The sample records 150,000 to 200,000 clones, approximately 90% being singletons. The sequencing here drew on peripheral blood, taken 28 days after the second AZD1222 dose. The receptors originated from an adult who received the AZD1222 COVID-19 vaccine.

V is TRBV2 and J is TRBJ2-3; no clear D gene. Germline-derived CDR1 and CDR2 are SNHLY and FYNNEI. The V end was cut by 7 bases, the J end by 6 bases, with 5 bases between. The CDR3 contains 10 residues. The CDR3 region is CASIRDTQYF. The CDR3 DNA sequence: TGTGCCAGCATACGCGATACGCAGTATTTT.

V gene TRBV29-1 combines with J gene TRBJ1-2; D is uncertain. V lost 7 bases, J lost 7 bases, and 19 bases lay in between. Germline V gives CDR1 SQVTM, CDR2 ANQGSEA. This CDR3 has 13 amino acids. The CDR3 reads CSGQLPGEAGYTF. Here the CDR3 DNA reads TGCAGCGGTCAACTGCCCGGGGAGGCTGGCTACACCTTC.

The chain uses TRBV14 and TRBJ2-5, with 12 bases that match TRBD2. Germline V gene lookup returns CDR1 SGHDN and CDR2 FVKESK. This CDR3 contains 18 residues. The V segment lost 0 bases and the J segment 5 bases; nucleotides outside the gene matches: 10. The chain's CDR3 is CASSQELASGRAGETQYF. The CDR3, as DNA: TGTGCCAGCAGCCAAGAGCTCGCTAGCGGGAGGGCTGGGGAGACCCAGTACTTC.

The chain recombines TRBV12-5 with TRBJ1-2; D call uncertain. The CDR3 has 15 amino acids. The germline V gene encodes CDR1 LGHNT and CDR2 FRNRAP. V dropped 6 bases and J dropped 2 bases, with 16 bases sitting between them. The CDR3 sequence: CASGSDVGLNYGYTF. CDR3 DNA: TGTGCTAGTGGCTCAGATGTGGGTCTGAACTATGGCTACACCTTC.

The V gene is TRBV19, the J gene TRBJ2-1, with TRBD2 matching 13 bases. The V and J ends lost 5 bases and 5 bases, in that order; junction bases with no gene match: 9. Per the germline V gene, CDR1 is LNHDA and CDR2 is SQIVND (reference sequence). This CDR3 spans 17 amino acids. As DNA, the CDR3 is TGTGCCAGTAGTCCCCTACGGACTAGCGGGAGCGACAATGAGCAGTTCTTC. It specifies CASSPLRTSGSDNEQFF.

J is TRBJ1-2 and V is TRBV6-6, with TRBD1 identical over 7 bases. The germline CDR1 and CDR2 sequences are MNHNY and SVGAGI (reference sequence). V shed 5 bases and J 1 base; nucleotides not matched to a gene: 13. The CDR3 spans 17 residues. The CDR3 region is CASSPGGTESFNYGYTF. CDR3 DNA: TGTGCCAGCAGTCCCGGGGGGACAGAGTCCTTTAACTATGGCTACACCTTC.

The chain carries TRBV7-2 and TRBJ2-5, with 7 bases fitting TRBD1. The germline gives CDR1 SGHTA, CDR2 FQGNSA. The ends lost 5 bases at V and 2 bases at J; junction bases unmatched: 5. The CDR3 loop spans 14 amino acids. The CDR3 DNA follows: TGTGCCAGCAGCCCTGGACAGGAGCAAGAGACCCAGTACTTC. Protein: CASSPGQEQETQYF. Complete variable domain (other parts from reference TRBV7-2 and TRBJ2-5): GAGVSQSPSNKVTEKGKDVELRCDPISGHTALYWYRQSLGQGLEFLIYFQGNSAPDKSGLPSDRFSAERTGGSVSTLTIQRTQQEDSAVYLCASSPGQEQETQYFGPGTRLLVL.

CDR3 in amino acids: CSVEDFRGKLRNTEAFF. CDR3 sequence (DNA): TGCAGCGTTGAAGATTTCCGTGGCAAGCTAAGGAACACTGAAGCTTTCTTT. This chain uses TRBV29-1 with TRBJ1-1; D is uncertain. V lost 0 bases to trimming and J lost 1 base, with 18 bases between them. The CDR3 sequence is 17 residues long. In germline, CDR1 is SQVTM, CDR2 ANQGSEA.

The rearrangement joins TRBV27 to TRBJ2-1; 10 nucleotides line up with TRBD2. Germline V gene lookup returns CDR1 MNHEY and CDR2 SMNVEV (reference sequence). The J segment lost 7 bases and the V segment lost 2 bases, leaving 23 bases of the junction unmatched. The CDR3 length is 21 residues. As DNA, the CDR3 is TGTGCCAGCAGTTTAGTGGGGGAAGTGGGAAGGCTAGCGGGAGTGGTAAATGAGCAGTTCTTC. This encodes CASSLVGEVGRLAGVVNEQFF.

The J gene is TRBJ1-1, the V gene TRBV6-5, with 8 nucleotides matching TRBD1. Germline trimming cut 6 bases from V and 7 bases from J; bases unmatched to any gene: 13. Per germline, CDR1 MNHEY and CDR2 SVGAGI. The CDR3 consists of 15 residues. The CDR3: CASRGQGYGRDEAFF. The CDR3 DNA is TGTGCCAGCAGAGGACAGGGCTATGGGCGCGATGAAGCTTTCTTT.

This chain joins TRBV19 and TRBJ2-7; 12 bases align to TRBD1. V dropped 4 bases and J dropped 0; count of bases not matched to a gene: 4. This CDR3 comprises 16 residues. CDR1 is LNHDA, CDR2 SQIVND, per germline (reference sequence). This CDR3 reads CASSTTGQGASYEQYF. The CDR3 DNA follows: TGTGCCAGTAGTACAACGGGACAGGGGGCCTCCTACGAGCAGTACTTC.

This clone was seen only once. For the CDR3, the DNA is TGTGCCAGCATCCCGGGACGCCACAATGAGCAGTTCTTC. Its protein product is CASIPGRHNEQFF. The V and J genes are TRBV12-3 or TRBV12-4 and TRBJ2-1, with D perhaps matching TRBD1 or TRBD2 (5 bases each). The V and J ends lost 7 bases and 5 bases respectively, with 12 bases between them. This CDR3 contains 13 residues.

The chain combines TRBV4-1 with TRBJ2-3; D unclear. Germline values: CDR1 MGHRA, CDR2 YSYEKL. The CDR3 consists of 14 residues. Deletions cut 1 base from V and 3 bases from J, with 8 bases between. CDR3: CASSQGLRTDTQYF. The CDR3 DNA sequence: TGCGCCAGCAGCCAAGGTCTAAGAACAGATACGCAGTATTTT.

V usage is TRBV19 and J usage is TRBJ1-1; no firm D call. Trimming took 1 base from V and 8 from J, leaving 17 bases between them. The CDR3 loop spans 15 amino acids. CDR1 and CDR2 from the germline V gene are LNHDA and SQIVND (reference sequence). CDR3 protein: CASSIGARESTEAFF. The CDR3, as DNA: TGTGCCAGTAGTATAGGAGCTAGGGAGAGTACCGAAGCTTTCTTT. The entire variable domain, with the rest obtained from reference TRBV19 and TRBJ1-1, is as follows: DGGITQSPKYLFRKEGQNVTLSCEQNLNHDAMYWYRQDPGQGLRLIYYSQIVNDFQKGDIAEGYSVSREKKESFPLTVTSAQKNPTAFYLCASSIGARESTEAFFGQGTRLTVV.

The chain employs TRBV5-4 and TRBJ2-2, with D possibly being TRBD1 or TRBD2 (5 bases each). Germline V gene data show CDR1 as SGHNT and CDR2 as YYREEE (reference sequence). The CDR3 consists of 16 residues. Trimming removed 3 bases from V and 5 bases from J, with 17 bases in between. CDR3 coding DNA: TGTGCCAGCAGCTCAACCGGGACGAGGAAAACCGGGGAGCTGTTTTTT. Its translation: CASSSTGTRKTGELFF.

J is TRBJ2-3 and V is TRBV6-2 or TRBV6-3; 11 positions agree with TRBD2. The J segment lost 5 bases and the V segment lost 6 bases, leaving 13 bases of the junction unmatched. CDR3 length: 17 amino acids. Germline V gene lookup returns CDR1 MNHEY and CDR2 SVGEGT. The CDR3 bases are TGTGCCAGCAGCCGTACGTGGCTAGCGGGGGGAATAGATACGCAGTATTTT. Amino acids: CASSRTWLAGGIDTQYF.

V usage is TRBV7-9 and J usage is TRBJ2-5; D possibly uses TRBD1 or TRBD2 (6 bases each). This CDR3 spans 14 amino acids. Trimming removed 1 base from V and 7 bases from J, with 13 bases in between. The germline gives CDR1 SEHNR, CDR2 FQNEAQ (reference sequence). The CDR3 region is CASSLGEGGGTQYF. The CDR3 nucleotides are TGTGCCAGCAGCTTAGGCGAAGGGGGAGGGACCCAGTACTTC.

The chain uses TRBV5-1 and TRBJ1-1; 8 bases line up with TRBD1. Germline trimming cut 2 bases from V and 2 bases from J; bases unmatched to any gene: 5. Germline loops: CDR1 SGHRS, CDR2 YFSETQ. This CDR3 is 15 amino acids long. The CDR3 is CASSFFRGLNTEAFF. The DNA of the CDR3 is TGCGCCAGCAGCTTTTTCAGGGGGCTTAACACTGAAGCTTTCTTT.

The chain has TRBV7-8 and TRBJ2-7; D unclear. The CDR3 runs to 14 residues. Germline CDR1 reads SGHVS; CDR2 reads FQNEAQ. V lost 0 bases and J 3 bases, leaving 9 bases between the germline ends. In nucleotides, the CDR3 is TGTGCCAGCAGCTTAGCGCTAAACAGCTACGAGCAGTACTTC. Translating gives CASSLALNSYEQYF.

The rearrangement links TRBV6-5 to TRBJ1-1; 8 bases map to TRBD1. Germline loops: CDR1 MNHEY, CDR2 SVGAGI. Trimming at V came to 2 bases and at J to 5 bases, leaving 7 bases not matched to a gene. This CDR3 spans 15 amino acids. CDR3 nucleotides: TGTGCCAGCAGTTACGTAGGACAGGGTAGGACTGAAGCTTTCTTT. Translated: CASSYVGQGRTEAFF.

This chain uses TRBV4-2 with TRBJ1-2, with unresolved D. Germline V gene lookup returns CDR1 LGHNA and CDR2 YNFKEQ. CDR3 length: 13 amino acids. V lost 1 base and J lost 1, with 4 bases in between. The CDR3 protein is CASSQGDNYGYTF. DNA for the CDR3: TGTGCCAGCAGCCAAGGGGATAACTATGGCTACACCTTC.

The V gene is TRBV28, the J gene TRBJ2-4; 9 bases are shared with TRBD1. With V trimmed by 4 bases and J by 1 base, 2 bases remained unmatched. This CDR3 is 15 amino acids long. Germline CDR1 is MDHEN and CDR2 is SYDVKM. The CDR3 DNA reads as TGTGCCAGCAGTTACGACAGGGGGGCCAAAAACATTCAGTACTTC. Translated, it gives CASSYDRGAKNIQYF.

CDR3 DNA sequence: TGTGCCAGCAGGACAACAGGGGACACTGAAGCTTTCTTT. Encoded protein: CASRTTGDTEAFF. The chain uses TRBV6-6 and TRBJ1-1; TRBD1 agrees at 7 bases. J gave up 3 bases and V 6 bases, and 4 bases lay outside the gene matches. This CDR3 is built from 13 residues. Germline-derived CDR1 and CDR2 are MNHNY and SVGAGI (reference sequence).

The rearrangement uses TRBV19 and TRBJ1-5, with a weak D call TRBD1 (5 bases). The V and J ends lost 4 bases and 1 base respectively, with 11 bases between them. CDR3 length equals 15 residues. Per the germline V gene, CDR1 is LNHDA and CDR2 is SQIVND (reference sequence). The CDR3 DNA reads TGTGCCAGTAGTAGAGGGACGGGGAGCAATCAGCCCCAGCATTTT. As protein: CASSRGTGSNQPQHF.

The rearrangement uses TRBV2 and TRBJ2-7; maybe TRBD2 (6 bases). Germline CDR1 is SNHLY and CDR2 is FYNNEI. V was trimmed by 4 bases and J by 0 bases, leaving 10 bases between them. This CDR3 comprises 14 residues. The CDR3, as DNA: TGTGCCAGCAGTGTACTAGCCGTCTCCTACGAGCAGTACTTC. This codes for CASSVLAVSYEQYF.

The rearrangement joins TRBV27 to TRBJ1-2; TRBD1 matches 12 bases. V dropped 6 bases and J dropped 6; count of bases not matched to a gene: 11. Per the germline V gene, CDR1 is MNHEY and CDR2 is SMNVEV (reference sequence). The CDR3 loop spans 16 amino acids. CDR3 sequence reads: CASRLWGTGGGDGYTF. The DNA for the CDR3 is TGTGCCAGCAGACTATGGGGGACAGGGGGCGGGGATGGCTACACCTTC.

The chain uses TRBV4-2 and TRBJ1-2; weak D call: TRBD1 (5 bases). The V end was cut by 5 bases, the J end by 5 bases, with 9 bases between. This CDR3 region has 12 residues. Germline CDR1 and CDR2: LGHNA and YNFKEQ. DNA of the CDR3: TGTGCCAGCAGCGGGAAGGGGTATGGCTACACCTTC. This gives the protein CASSGKGYGYTF.

This clone was seen a handful of times. The chain couples TRBV2 to TRBJ1-2; TRBD1 is a possible D gene (5 bases). Trimming shortened V by 7 bases and J by 3 bases, and 18 bases separated the two germline ends. The length of the CDR3 is 15 residues. The germline CDR1 and CDR2 sequences are SNHLY and FYNNEI. This chain's CDR3 is CASTGQAQGDYGYTF. The CDR3 coding sequence is TGTGCCAGCACAGGGCAGGCGCAAGGAGACTATGGCTACACCTTC. Combining the CDR3 with reference TRBV2 and TRBJ1-2 gives the whole variable domain EPEVTQTPSHQVTQMGQEVILRCVPISNHLYFYWYRQILGQKVEFLVSFYNNEISEKSEIFDDQFSVERPDGSNFTLKIRSTKLEDSAMYFCASTGQAQGDYGYTFGSGTRLTVV.

CDR3 DNA: TGTGCCAGCACCAAAAGTACTAGCGCCTACAATGAGCAGTTCTTC. Residues: CASTKSTSAYNEQFF. The V gene is TRBV27, the J gene TRBJ2-1; 7 bases map to TRBD2. Losses at the gene ends were 7 bases for V and 2 bases for J; bases not matched to a gene: 8. Looked up from germline, CDR1 is MNHEY and CDR2 is SMNVEV (reference sequence). The length of the CDR3 is 15 residues.

The chain is built from TRBV5-5 and TRBJ2-1, with 8 positions matching TRBD2. The germline V gene has CDR1 SGHKS and CDR2 YYEKEE (reference sequence). The CDR3 spans 16 residues. The V and J ends lost 1 base and 2 bases, in that order; junction bases with no gene match: 5. CDR3 in amino acids: CASSLSGTSAYNEQFF. DNA of the CDR3: TGTGCCAGCAGCTTGTCCGGGACTAGTGCCTACAATGAGCAGTTCTTC.

This sequence joins TRBV4-3 and TRBJ2-4; D gene uncertain. V was cut by 0 bases and J by 3 bases, with 15 bases left in between. In germline, CDR1 is LGHNA, CDR2 YSLEER. The CDR3 runs 17 residues. CDR3 coding DNA: TGCGCCAGCAGCCAAGATCTGGGTTCGGTGGGCAAAAACATTCAGTACTTC. It translates to CASSQDLGSVGKNIQYF.